A single sample gave rise to the 10 T cell receptor beta chains below, sequenced in a study of blood T cell repertoires in COVID-19. The protocol was immunoSEQ multiplex PCR, while the TCRdb copy is restricted to in-frame clones and leaves out a portion. The table includes about 260,000 clones, approximately 89% detected once. The sequencing sample was made of PBMCs or T cells enriched from blood (not recorded which). These receptors were taken from a man aged 35 to 55 who had been exposed to COVID-19.

V is TRBV9 and J is TRBJ2-3; D perhaps matches TRBD2 (5 bases). Trimming removed 3 bases at V and 1 base at J, with 12 bases between. The CDR3 extends over 15 amino acids. The germline V gene encodes CDR1 SGDLS and CDR2 YYNGEE. This CDR3 reads CASSEDYRGTDTQYF. The CDR3 coding sequence is TGTGCCAGCAGCGAAGACTACCGGGGCACAGATACGCAGTATTTT.

The V gene is TRBV5-1, the J gene TRBJ2-1, with TRBD2 matching over 11 bases. The V segment lost 2 bases and the J segment 9 bases; nucleotides outside the gene matches: 4. CDR3 length equals 14 residues. Looked up from germline, CDR1 is SGHRS and CDR2 is YFSETQ. The CDR3 bases are TGCGCCAGCAGCTTCTTGACTAGCGGGGCTGAGCAGTTCTTC. This gives the protein CASSFLTSGAEQFF.

The chain combines TRBV3-1 (or the pseudogene TRBV3-2) with TRBJ2-7, with a weak D call TRBD1 (6 bases). Deletions cut 0 bases from V and 6 bases from J, with 15 bases between. The germline CDR1 and CDR2 sequences are LGHDT and YNNKEL (reference sequence). There are 15 residues in the CDR3. The CDR3 DNA reads as TGTGCCAGCAGCCAAGACTATAGGGGGTCGGGCGAGCAGTACTTC. Protein: CASSQDYRGSGEQYF.

The chain combines TRBV28 with TRBJ2-7; 9 bases map to TRBD1. CDR3 size: 15 residues. V lost 6 bases to trimming and J lost 3 bases; unmatched junction nucleotides: 9. The germline V gene has CDR1 MDHEN and CDR2 SYDVKM. The DNA of the CDR3 is TGTGCCAGCAGGGGGAGGGGACAGGGAGGCTACGAGCAGTACTTC. It translates to CASRGRGQGGYEQYF.

The chain has TRBV6-2 or TRBV6-3 and TRBJ1-5; no definite D call. The CDR3 has 14 amino acids. Trimming pared 5 bases from V and 6 bases from J, leaving 14 bases between. The germline CDR1 and CDR2 sequences are MNHEY and SVGEGT. CDR3 coding DNA: TGTGCCAGCAGTGACGGACTCGTCGCTCAGCCCCAGCATTTT. It specifies CASSDGLVAQPQHF.

The CDR3 loop reads CASSLEVIDRGRDSPLHF. CDR3 nucleotides: TGCGCCAGCAGCTTGGAGGTCATAGACAGGGGGCGGGATTCACCCCTCCACTTT. This chain connects TRBV5-1 to TRBJ1-6; 10 bases are shared with TRBD1. The CDR3 is 18 residues long. The germline V gene has CDR1 SGHRS and CDR2 YFSETQ. V lost 0 bases, J lost 8 bases, and 11 bases stayed unmatched.

The chain combines TRBV5-1 with TRBJ2-3, with 10 bases matching TRBD1. Germline V gene data show CDR1 as SGHRS and CDR2 as YFSETQ. The CDR3 consists of 18 residues. V was clipped by 3 bases and J by 5 bases; unmatched bases: 15. CDR3 bases: TGCGCCAGCAGCTCGACTTTAACATGGGACAGGGGACAAGATACGCAGTATTTT. It codes for CASSSTLTWDRGQDTQYF.

Only one count was recorded for this clone. This chain uses TRBV6-2 or TRBV6-3 with TRBJ2-1, with 14 bases lining up with TRBD2. The CDR3 loop spans 18 amino acids. V lost 6 bases to trimming and J lost 1 base; unmatched junction nucleotides: 8. Looked up from germline, CDR1 is MNHEY and CDR2 is SVGEGT. CDR3 DNA sequence: TGTGCCAGCAGCCCCGGGACTAGCGGGAGCCGATCCTACAATGAGCAGTTCTTC. Protein sequence: CASSPGTSGSRSYNEQFF.

The V call is TRBV10-2, the J call TRBJ1-5; 7 bases are a match to TRBD1. This CDR3 has 17 amino acids. Germline trimming cut 5 bases from V and 0 bases from J; bases unmatched to any gene: 10. Germline V gene sequence: CDR1 WSHSY, CDR2 SAAADI. DNA of the CDR3: TGCGCCAGCAGTTCCGCCAGGGGGGCCCTTAGCAATCAGCCCCAGCATTTT. Encoded protein: CASSSARGALSNQPQHF.

V usage is TRBV3-1 (or the pseudogene TRBV3-2) and J usage is TRBJ1-1, with 11 bases lining up with TRBD1. CDR3 size: 21 residues. From germline, CDR1 is LGHDT and CDR2 YNNKEL (reference sequence). Trimming cost V 1 base and J 1 base; bases outside gene matches: 17. The CDR3 DNA follows: TGTGCCAGCAGCCAAGGCACAGGGACAGGGGGGATGGGAGATCCGAACACTGAAGCTTTCTTT. It codes for CASSQGTGTGGMGDPNTEAFF.